The text below deals with one T cell receptor beta chain. Antigen: not known. This sample was taken from a study of Tregs in tolerant kidney transplant recipients. Broader study findings: Biological reproducibility was not directly addressed, but technical replication error appeared minimal.

The CDR3 contains 15 residues. In germline, CDR1 is SGHNT, CDR2 YYREEE (reference sequence). The V gene end was trimmed by 3 bases and the J gene end by 0 bases; junction bases not matched to a gene: 4. Unstimulated Tregs (CD4+CD25+CD127-) and CD4+CD25- non-Tregs were sorted from PBMCs. This table comes from immunoSEQ multiplex PCR, and its TCRdb copy is limited to in-frame clones, with some not included. The sample carries 75,000 to 80,000 clones, approximately 90% recorded once. The J gene is TRBJ2-3, the V gene TRBV5-4; TRBD1 agrees at 7 bases. This specimen was Tregs from blood, taken before the transplant. The clonotype comes from a human donor who received a combined kidney and bone marrow transplant. The CDR3 DNA reads TGTGCCAGCAGCTCCGGACAGGCAAGCACAGATACGCAGTATTTT. As protein: CASSSGQASTDTQYF.